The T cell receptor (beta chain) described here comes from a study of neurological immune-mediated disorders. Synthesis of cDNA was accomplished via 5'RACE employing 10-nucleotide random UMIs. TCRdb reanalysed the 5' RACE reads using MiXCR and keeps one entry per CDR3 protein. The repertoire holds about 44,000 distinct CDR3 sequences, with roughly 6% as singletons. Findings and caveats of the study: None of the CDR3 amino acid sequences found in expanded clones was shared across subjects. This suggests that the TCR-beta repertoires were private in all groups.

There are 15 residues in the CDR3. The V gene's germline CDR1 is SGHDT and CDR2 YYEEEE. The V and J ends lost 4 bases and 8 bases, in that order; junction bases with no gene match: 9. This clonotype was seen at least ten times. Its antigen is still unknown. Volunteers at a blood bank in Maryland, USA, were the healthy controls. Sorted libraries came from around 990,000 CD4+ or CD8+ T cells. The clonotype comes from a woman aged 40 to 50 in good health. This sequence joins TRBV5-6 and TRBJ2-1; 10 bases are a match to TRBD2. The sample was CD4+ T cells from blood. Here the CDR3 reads CASSPRPGLADEQFF. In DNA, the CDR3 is TGTGCCAGCAGCCCTCGACCTGGACTAGCGGATGAGCAGTTCTTC.